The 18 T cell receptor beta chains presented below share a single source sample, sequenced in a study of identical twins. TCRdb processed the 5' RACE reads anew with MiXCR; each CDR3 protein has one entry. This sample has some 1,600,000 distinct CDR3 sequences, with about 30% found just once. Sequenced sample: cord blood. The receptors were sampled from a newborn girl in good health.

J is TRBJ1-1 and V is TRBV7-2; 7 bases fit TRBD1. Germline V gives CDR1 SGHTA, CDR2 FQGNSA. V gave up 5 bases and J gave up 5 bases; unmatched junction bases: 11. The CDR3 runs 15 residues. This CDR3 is CASSLVVTGKTEAFF. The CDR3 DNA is TGTGCCAGCAGCCTAGTGGTGACAGGGAAGACTGAAGCTTTCTTT.

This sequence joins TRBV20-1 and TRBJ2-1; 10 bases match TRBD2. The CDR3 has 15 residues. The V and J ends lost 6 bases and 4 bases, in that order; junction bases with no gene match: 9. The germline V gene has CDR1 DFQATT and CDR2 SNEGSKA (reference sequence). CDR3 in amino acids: CSASTGTSVYNEQFF. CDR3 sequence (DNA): TGCAGTGCAAGCACCGGGACTAGCGTGTACAATGAGCAGTTCTTC.

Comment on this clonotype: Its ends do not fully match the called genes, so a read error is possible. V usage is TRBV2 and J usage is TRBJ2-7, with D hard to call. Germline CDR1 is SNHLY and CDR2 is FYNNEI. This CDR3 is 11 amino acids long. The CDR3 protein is CASHSSYKQYF. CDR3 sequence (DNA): TGTGCCAGCCACAGCTCCTACAAGCAGTACTTC.

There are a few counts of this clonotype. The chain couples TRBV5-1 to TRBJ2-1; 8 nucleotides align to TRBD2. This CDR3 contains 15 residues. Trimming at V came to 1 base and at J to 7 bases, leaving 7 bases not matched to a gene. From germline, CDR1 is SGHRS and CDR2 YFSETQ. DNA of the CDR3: TGCGCCAGCAGCTTGACGGGAGGGAATGGGAATGAGCAGTTCTTC. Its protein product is CASSLTGGNGNEQFF. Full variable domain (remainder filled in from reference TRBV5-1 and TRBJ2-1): KAGVTQTPRYLIKTRGQQVTLSCSPISGHRSVSWYQQTPGQGLQFLFEYFSETQRNKGNFPGRFSGRQFSNSRSEMNVSTLELGDSALYLCASSLTGGNGNEQFFGPGTRLTVL.

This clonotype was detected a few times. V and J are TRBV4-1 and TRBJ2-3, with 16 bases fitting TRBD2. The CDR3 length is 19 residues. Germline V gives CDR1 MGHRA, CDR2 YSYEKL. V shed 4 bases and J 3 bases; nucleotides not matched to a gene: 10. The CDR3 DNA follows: TGCGCCAGCAGCCGTACGGGACTAGCGGGGGGGCTAAAGACAGATACGCAGTATTTT. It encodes CASSRTGLAGGLKTDTQYF.

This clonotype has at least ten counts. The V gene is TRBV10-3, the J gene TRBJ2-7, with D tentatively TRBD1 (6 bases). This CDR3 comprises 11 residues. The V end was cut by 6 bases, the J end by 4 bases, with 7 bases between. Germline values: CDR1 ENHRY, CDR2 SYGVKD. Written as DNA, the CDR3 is TGTGCCATCAGACAGGGTTACGAGCAGTACTTC. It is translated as CAIRQGYEQYF.

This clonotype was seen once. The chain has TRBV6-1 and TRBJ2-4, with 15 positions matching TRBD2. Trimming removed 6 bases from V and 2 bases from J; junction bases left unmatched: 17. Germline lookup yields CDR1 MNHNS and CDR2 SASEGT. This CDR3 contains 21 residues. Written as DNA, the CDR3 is TGTGCCAGCAGCCGCGGGACTAGCGGGAGGAGAGGTAGAGTGACCAAAAACATTCAGTACTTC. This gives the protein CASSRGTSGRRGRVTKNIQYF.

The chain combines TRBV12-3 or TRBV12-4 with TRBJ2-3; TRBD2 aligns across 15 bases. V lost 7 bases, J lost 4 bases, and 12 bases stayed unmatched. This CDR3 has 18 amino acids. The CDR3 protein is CASTIRGLAGGKSDTQYF. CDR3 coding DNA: TGTGCCAGCACCATACGGGGACTAGCGGGGGGTAAATCAGATACGCAGTATTTT.

The DNA for the CDR3 is TGTGCCAGCAGTTTAGGCAGGGGGCCGGGAGGAGCTTTCTTT. Protein product: CASSLGRGPGGAFF. The V call is TRBV28, the J call TRBJ1-1; 8 nucleotides align to TRBD1. Trimming removed 2 bases from V and 10 bases from J; junction bases left unmatched: 9. Germline V lookup: CDR1 MDHEN, CDR2 SYDVKM. The CDR3 length is 14 residues. Based on the CDR3 plus reference TRBV28 and TRBJ1-1, the full variable domain is DVKVTQSSRYLVKRTGEKVFLECVQDMDHENMFWYRQDPGLGLRLIYFSYDVKMKEKGDIPEGYSVSREKKERFSLILESASTNQTSMYLCASSLGRGPGGAFFGQGTRLTVV.

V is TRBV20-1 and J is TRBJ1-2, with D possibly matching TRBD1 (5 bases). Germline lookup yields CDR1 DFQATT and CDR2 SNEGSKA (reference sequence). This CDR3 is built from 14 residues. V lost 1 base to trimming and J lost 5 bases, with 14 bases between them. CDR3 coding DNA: TGCAGTGCTAGAGGGGAGCGGGGCAGATATGGCTACACCTTC. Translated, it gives CSARGERGRYGYTF.

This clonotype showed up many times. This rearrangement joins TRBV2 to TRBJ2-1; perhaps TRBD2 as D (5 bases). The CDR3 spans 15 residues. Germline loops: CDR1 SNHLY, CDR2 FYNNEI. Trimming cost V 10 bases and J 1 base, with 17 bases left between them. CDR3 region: CANGGSFWSYNEQFF. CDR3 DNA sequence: TGTGCCAACGGTGGGAGTTTTTGGTCCTACAATGAGCAGTTCTTC.

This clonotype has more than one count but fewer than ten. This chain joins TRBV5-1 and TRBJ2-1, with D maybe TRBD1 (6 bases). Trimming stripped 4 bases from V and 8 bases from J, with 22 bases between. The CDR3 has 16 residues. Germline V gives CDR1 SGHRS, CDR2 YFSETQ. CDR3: CASSLFFSGGVDEQFF. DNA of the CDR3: TGCGCCAGCAGCCTATTCTTTAGTGGGGGCGTGGATGAGCAGTTCTTC.

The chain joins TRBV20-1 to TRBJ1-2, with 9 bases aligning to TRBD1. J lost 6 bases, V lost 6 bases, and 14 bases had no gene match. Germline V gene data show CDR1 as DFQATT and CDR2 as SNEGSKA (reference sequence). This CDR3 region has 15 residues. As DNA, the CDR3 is TGCAGTGCCATGCACGGGACAGGGTGGATGGATGGCTACACCTTC. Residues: CSAMHGTGWMDGYTF.

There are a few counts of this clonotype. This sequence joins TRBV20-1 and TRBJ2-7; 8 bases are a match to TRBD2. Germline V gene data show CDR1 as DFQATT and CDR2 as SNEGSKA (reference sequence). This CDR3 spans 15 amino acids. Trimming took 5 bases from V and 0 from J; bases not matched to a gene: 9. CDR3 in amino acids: CSAPRLALSSYEQYF. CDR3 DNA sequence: TGCAGTGCTCCCCGACTAGCGCTGAGCTCCTACGAGCAGTACTTC.

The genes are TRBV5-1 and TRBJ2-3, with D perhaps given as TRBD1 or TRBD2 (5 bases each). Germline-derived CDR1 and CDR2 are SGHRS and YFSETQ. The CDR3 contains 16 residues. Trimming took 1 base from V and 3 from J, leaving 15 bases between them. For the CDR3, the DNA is TGCGCCAGCAGCTTGATTGGGGGAGAGGGGACAGATACGCAGTATTTT. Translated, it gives CASSLIGGEGTDTQYF.

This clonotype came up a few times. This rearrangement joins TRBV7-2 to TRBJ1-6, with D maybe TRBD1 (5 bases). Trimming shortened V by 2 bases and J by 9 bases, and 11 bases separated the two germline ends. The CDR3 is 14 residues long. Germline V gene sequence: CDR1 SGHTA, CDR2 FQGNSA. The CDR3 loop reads CASSLTGDLSPLHF. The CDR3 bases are TGTGCCAGCAGCTTAACAGGAGACCTTTCACCCCTCCACTTT.

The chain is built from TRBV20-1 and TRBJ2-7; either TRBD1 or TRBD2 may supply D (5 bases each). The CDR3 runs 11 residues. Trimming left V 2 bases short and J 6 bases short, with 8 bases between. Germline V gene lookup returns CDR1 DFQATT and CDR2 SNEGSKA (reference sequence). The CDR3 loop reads CSARRGVEQYF. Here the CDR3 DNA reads TGCAGTGCTAGAAGAGGGGTCGAGCAGTACTTC.

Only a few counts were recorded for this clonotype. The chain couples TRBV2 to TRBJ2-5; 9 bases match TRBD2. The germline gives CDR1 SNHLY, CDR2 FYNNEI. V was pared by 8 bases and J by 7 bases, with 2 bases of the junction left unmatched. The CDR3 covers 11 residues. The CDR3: CASLLAGTQYF. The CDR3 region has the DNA TGTGCCAGCTTACTAGCGGGGACCCAGTACTTC.